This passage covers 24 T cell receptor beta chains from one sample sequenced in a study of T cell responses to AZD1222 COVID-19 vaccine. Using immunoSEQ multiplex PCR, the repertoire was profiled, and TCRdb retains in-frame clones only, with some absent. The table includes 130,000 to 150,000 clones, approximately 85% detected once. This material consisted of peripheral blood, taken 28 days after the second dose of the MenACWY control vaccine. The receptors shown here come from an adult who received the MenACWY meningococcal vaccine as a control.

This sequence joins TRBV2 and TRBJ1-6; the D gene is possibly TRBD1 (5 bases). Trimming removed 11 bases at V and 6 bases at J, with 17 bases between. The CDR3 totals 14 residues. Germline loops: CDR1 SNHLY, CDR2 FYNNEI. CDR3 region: CAATTGTGNSPLHF. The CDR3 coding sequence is TGTGCCGCAACCACCGGGACGGGTAATTCACCCCTCCACTTT. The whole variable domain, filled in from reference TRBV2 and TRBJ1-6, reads EPEVTQTPSHQVTQMGQEVILRCVPISNHLYFYWYRQILGQKVEFLVSFYNNEISEKSEIFDDQFSVERPDGSNFTLKIRSTKLEDSAMYFCAATTGTGNSPLHFGNGTRLTVT.

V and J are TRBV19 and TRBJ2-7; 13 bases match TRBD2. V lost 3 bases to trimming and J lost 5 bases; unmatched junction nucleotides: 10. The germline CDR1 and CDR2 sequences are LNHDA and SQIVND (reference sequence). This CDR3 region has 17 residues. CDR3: CASSILPGLAGEDEQYF. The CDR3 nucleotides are TGTGCCAGTAGTATCCTCCCAGGACTAGCGGGAGAGGACGAGCAGTACTTC.

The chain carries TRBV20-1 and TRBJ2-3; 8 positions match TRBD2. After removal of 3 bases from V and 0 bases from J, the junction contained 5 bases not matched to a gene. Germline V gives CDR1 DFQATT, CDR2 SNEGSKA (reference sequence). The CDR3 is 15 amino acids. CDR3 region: CSASRLAGSTDTQYF. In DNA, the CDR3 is TGCAGTGCTAGTCGGCTAGCGGGTAGCACAGATACGCAGTATTTT.

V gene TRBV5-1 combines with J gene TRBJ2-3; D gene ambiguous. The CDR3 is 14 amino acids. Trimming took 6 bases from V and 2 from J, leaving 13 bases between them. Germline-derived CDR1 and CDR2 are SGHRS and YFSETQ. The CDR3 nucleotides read TGCGCCAGCAATGGGGTGCACGCCACAGATACGCAGTATTTT. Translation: CASNGVHATDTQYF.

In nucleotides, the CDR3 is TGTGCCAGCAGCTCCTCGACTAGCGCCAATGAGCAGTTCTTC. Translation gives CASSSSTSANEQFF. The J gene is TRBJ2-1, the V gene TRBV7-8; TRBD2 matches 8 bases. V shed 4 bases, J shed 6 bases, and the junction held 5 bases outside the gene matches. The CDR3 is made up of 14 amino acids. Germline assignment: CDR1 SGHVS and CDR2 FQNEAQ.

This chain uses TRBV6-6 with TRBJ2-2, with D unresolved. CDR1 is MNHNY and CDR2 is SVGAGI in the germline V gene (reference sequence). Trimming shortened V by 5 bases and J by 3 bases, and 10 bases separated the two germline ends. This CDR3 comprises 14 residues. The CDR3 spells CASSRERDTGELFF. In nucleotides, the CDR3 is TGTGCCAGCAGTCGAGAGCGTGACACCGGGGAGCTGTTTTTT.

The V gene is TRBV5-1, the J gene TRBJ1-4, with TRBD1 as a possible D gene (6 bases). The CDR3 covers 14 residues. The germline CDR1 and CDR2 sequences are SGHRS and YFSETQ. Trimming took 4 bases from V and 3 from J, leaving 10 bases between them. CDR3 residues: CASSAQGSNEKLFF. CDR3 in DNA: TGCGCCAGCAGCGCGCAGGGGTCTAATGAAAAACTGTTTTTT.

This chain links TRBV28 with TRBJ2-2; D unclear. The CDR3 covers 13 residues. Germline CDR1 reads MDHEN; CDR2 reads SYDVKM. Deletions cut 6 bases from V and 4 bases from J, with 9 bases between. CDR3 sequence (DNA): TGTGCCAGCAGCCCCGATTTCACCGGGGAGCTGTTTTTT. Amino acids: CASSPDFTGELFF.

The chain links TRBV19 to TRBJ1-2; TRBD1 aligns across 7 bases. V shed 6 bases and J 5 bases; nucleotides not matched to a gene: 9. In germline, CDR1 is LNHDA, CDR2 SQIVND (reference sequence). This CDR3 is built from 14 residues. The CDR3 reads CASRNDRVRYGYTF. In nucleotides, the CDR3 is TGTGCCAGTAGGAACGACAGGGTGAGGTATGGCTACACCTTC. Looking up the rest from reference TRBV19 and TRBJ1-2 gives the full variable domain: DGGITQSPKYLFRKEGQNVTLSCEQNLNHDAMYWYRQDPGQGLRLIYYSQIVNDFQKGDIAEGYSVSREKKESFPLTVTSAQKNPTAFYLCASRNDRVRYGYTFGSGTRLTVV.

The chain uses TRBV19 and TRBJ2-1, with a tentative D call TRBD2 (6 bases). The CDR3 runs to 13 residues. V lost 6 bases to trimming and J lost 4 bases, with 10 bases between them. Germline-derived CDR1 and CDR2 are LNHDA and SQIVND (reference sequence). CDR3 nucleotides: TGTGCCAGTAGCGGGAGTGGTTACAATGAGCAGTTCTTC. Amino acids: CASSGSGYNEQFF.

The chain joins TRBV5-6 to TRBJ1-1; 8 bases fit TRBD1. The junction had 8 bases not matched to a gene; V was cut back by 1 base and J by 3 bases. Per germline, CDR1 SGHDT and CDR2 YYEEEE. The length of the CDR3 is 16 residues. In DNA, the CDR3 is TGTGCCAGCAGCTTGCAGGCAGGGGGCTCATACACTGAAGCTTTCTTT. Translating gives CASSLQAGGSYTEAFF.

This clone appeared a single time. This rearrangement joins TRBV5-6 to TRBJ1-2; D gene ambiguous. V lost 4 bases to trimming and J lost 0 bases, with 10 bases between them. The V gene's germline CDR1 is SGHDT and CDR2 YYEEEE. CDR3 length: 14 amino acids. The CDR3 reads CASSPPGSNYGYTF. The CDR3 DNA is TGTGCCAGCAGCCCTCCCGGATCTAACTATGGCTACACCTTC.

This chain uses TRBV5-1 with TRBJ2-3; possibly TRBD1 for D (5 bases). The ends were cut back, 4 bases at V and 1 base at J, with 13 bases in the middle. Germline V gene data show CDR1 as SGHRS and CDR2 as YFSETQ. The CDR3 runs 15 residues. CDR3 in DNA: TGCGCCAGCAGCAACAGGTACGACGGCACAGATACGCAGTATTTT. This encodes CASSNRYDGTDTQYF.

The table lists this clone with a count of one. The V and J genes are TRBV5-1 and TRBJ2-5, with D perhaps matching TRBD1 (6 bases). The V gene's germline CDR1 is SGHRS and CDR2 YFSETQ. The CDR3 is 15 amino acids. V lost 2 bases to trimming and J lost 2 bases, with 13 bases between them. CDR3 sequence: CASSFAGTQQETQYF. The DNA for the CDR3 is TGCGCCAGCAGCTTCGCCGGGACACAGCAAGAGACCCAGTACTTC.

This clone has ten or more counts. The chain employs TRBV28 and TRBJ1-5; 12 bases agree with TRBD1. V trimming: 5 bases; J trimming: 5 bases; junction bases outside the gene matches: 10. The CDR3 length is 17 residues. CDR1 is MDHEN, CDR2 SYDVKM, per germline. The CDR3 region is CASSPRPGQGAHQPQHF. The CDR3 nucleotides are TGTGCCAGCAGTCCCCGACCGGGACAGGGGGCGCATCAGCCCCAGCATTTT.

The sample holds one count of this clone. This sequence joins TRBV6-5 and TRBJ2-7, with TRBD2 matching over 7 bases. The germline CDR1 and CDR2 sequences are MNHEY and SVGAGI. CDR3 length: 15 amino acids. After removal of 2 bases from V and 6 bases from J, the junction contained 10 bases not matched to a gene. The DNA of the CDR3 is TGTGCCAGCAGTTACCCGGGCGGGAGTGGGTTCGAGCAGTACTTC. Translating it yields CASSYPGGSGFEQYF.

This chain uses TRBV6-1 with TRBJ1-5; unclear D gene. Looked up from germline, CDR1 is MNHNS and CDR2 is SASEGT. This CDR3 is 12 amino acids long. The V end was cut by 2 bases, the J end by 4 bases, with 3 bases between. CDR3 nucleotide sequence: TGTGCCAGCAGTGAAATAAATCAGCCCCAGCATTTT. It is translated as CASSEINQPQHF.

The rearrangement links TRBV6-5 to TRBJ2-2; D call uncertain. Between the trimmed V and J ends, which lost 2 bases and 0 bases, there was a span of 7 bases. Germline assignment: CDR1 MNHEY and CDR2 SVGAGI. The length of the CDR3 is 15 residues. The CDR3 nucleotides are TGTGCCAGCAGTTACCAGCTGTCGAACACCGGGGAGCTGTTTTTT. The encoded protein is CASSYQLSNTGELFF.

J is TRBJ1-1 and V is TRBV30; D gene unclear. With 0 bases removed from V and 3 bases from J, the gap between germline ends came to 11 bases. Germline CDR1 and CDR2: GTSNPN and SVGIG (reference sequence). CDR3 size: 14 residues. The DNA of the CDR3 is TGTGCCTGGAGTGTAACTGGGATTTACACTGAAGCTTTCTTT. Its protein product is CAWSVTGIYTEAFF. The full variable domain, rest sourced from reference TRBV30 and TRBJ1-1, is SQTIHQWPATLVQPVGSPLSLECTVEGTSNPNLYWYRQAAGRGLQLLFYSVGIGQISSEVPQNLSASRPQDRQFILSSKKLLLSDSGFYLCAWSVTGIYTEAFFGQGTRLTVV.

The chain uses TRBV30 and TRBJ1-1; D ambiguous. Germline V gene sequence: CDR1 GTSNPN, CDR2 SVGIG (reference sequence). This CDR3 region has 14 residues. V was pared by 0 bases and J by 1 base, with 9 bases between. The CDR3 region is CAWSVLGGNTEAFF. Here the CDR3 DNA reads TGTGCCTGGAGTGTACTGGGTGGGAACACTGAAGCTTTCTTT.

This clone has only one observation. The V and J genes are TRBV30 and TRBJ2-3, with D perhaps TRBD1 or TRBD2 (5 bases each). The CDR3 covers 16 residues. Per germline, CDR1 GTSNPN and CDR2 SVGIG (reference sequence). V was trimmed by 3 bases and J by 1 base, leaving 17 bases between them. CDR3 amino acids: CAWSPYGRGGTDTQYF. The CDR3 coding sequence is TGTGCCTGGAGCCCCTATGGACGGGGCGGCACAGATACGCAGTATTTT.

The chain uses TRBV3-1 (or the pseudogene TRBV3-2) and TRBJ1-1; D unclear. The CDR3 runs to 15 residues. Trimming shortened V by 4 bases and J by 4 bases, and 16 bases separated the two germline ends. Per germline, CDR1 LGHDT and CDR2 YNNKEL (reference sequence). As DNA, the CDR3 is TGTGCCAGCAGCCTTTTCGGACCTACGGGCACTGAAGCTTTCTTT. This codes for CASSLFGPTGTEAFF.

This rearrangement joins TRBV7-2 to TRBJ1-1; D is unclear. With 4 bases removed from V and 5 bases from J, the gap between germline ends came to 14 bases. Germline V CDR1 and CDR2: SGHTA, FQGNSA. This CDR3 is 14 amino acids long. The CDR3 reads CASSSFLLGTEAFF. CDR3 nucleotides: TGTGCCAGCAGCTCATTCCTGCTAGGTACTGAAGCTTTCTTT.

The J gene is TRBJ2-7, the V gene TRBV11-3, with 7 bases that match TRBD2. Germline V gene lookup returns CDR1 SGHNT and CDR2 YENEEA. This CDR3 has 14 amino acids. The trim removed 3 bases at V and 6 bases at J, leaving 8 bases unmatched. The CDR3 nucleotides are TGTGCCAGCAGCTTGGGACGGCCGGGGGGCGAGCAGTACTTC. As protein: CASSLGRPGGEQYF.